What follows are 13 T cell receptor beta chains derived from one specimen sequenced in a study of cytomegalovirus exposure and HLA in healthy donors. Amplification used 60 Vbeta primers and 13 Jbeta primers. This table comes from immunoSEQ multiplex PCR, and its TCRdb copy is limited to in-frame clones, with some not included. Of about 30,000 clones listed, approximately 87% are singletons. The specimen sequenced was PBMCs. Source of these receptors: a boy between 10 and 17 years old in good health and CMV-seronegative.

The V call is TRBV9, the J call TRBJ1-2; a weak D match, TRBD1 (6 bases). Germline lookup yields CDR1 SGDLS and CDR2 YYNGEE. The V and J ends lost 0 bases and 2 bases respectively, with 8 bases between them. The length of the CDR3 is 14 residues. CDR3 sequence reads: CASSVAGDNYGYTF. CDR3 in DNA: TGTGCCAGCAGCGTAGCAGGGGACAACTATGGCTACACCTTC.

V is TRBV6-5 and J is TRBJ2-7; TRBD2 might be the D (5 bases). Germline V gene sequence: CDR1 MNHEY, CDR2 SVGAGI. V was clipped by 5 bases and J by 2 bases, with 16 bases between them. The CDR3 runs to 15 residues. CDR3 sequence: CASSATWTGTYEQYF. The CDR3 nucleotides read TGTGCCAGCAGTGCAACCTGGACTGGGACCTACGAGCAGTACTTC.

The rearrangement links TRBV25-1 to TRBJ2-2; a weak D match, TRBD2 (5 bases). This CDR3 spans 14 amino acids. From germline, CDR1 is MGHDK and CDR2 SYGVNS. Trimming removed 7 bases from V and 3 bases from J, with 12 bases in between. This CDR3 reads CASTRAGDTGELFF. In DNA form, the CDR3 reads TGTGCCAGCACCCGGGCCGGGGACACCGGGGAGCTGTTTTTT.

The chain combines TRBV5-6 with TRBJ1-1; 9 nucleotides line up with TRBD1. The CDR3 has 14 amino acids. V gave up 3 bases and J gave up 3 bases; unmatched junction bases: 3. Germline CDR1 is SGHDT and CDR2 is YYEEEE. The CDR3 DNA follows: TGTGCCAGCAGCTGGACAGGGGAGGACACTGAAGCTTTCTTT. Residues: CASSWTGEDTEAFF.

Comment on this clone: One end of the junction does not line up with germline, which may come from a read error. Other DNA sequences in this specimen translate into the identical CDR3. This chain uses TRBV5-1 with TRBJ2-1; possibly TRBD2 for D (6 bases). CDR3 length: 14 residues. Looked up from germline, CDR1 is SGHRS and CDR2 is YFSETQ. CDR3: CASSLGGEYNEQFF. The CDR3 DNA sequence: TGCGCTAGCAGTTTGGGCGGGGAGTACAATGAGCAGTTCTTC.

The rearrangement links TRBV27 to TRBJ2-3; 13 nucleotides match TRBD2. V shed 5 bases and J 1 base; nucleotides not matched to a gene: 3. This CDR3 has 16 residues. The germline V gene has CDR1 MNHEY and CDR2 SMNVEV (reference sequence). CDR3: CASSPGTSGGTDTQYF. The CDR3 DNA reads as TGTGCCAGCAGTCCGGGGACTAGCGGGGGCACAGATACGCAGTATTTT.

V gene TRBV6-5 combines with J gene TRBJ1-3, with D maybe TRBD1 (5 bases). Germline-derived CDR1 and CDR2 are MNHEY and SVGAGI. Trimming cost V 5 bases and J 2 bases, with 10 bases left between them. The CDR3 has 14 residues. CDR3 DNA: TGTGCCAGCAGTCCGACGACAGCTGGAAACACCATATATTTT. This codes for CASSPTTAGNTIYF.

V usage is TRBV11-2 and J usage is TRBJ2-3; D gene unclear. CDR3 length: 14 residues. In germline, CDR1 is SGHAT, CDR2 FQNNGV. V was cut by 1 base and J by 6 bases, with 11 bases left in between. The CDR3 region has the DNA TGTGCCAGCAGCTTAGGAACGGTCGGGGATACGCAGTATTTT. Its translation: CASSLGTVGDTQYF.

The genes are TRBV5-5 and TRBJ2-5; 8 bases are a match to TRBD2. Per the germline V gene, CDR1 is SGHKS and CDR2 is YYEKEE (reference sequence). CDR3 length: 15 amino acids. V lost 1 base to trimming and J lost 5 bases; unmatched junction nucleotides: 7. CDR3 nucleotide sequence: TGTGCCAGCAGCTTGTCCGGGGGGGCCGGGGAGACCCAGTACTTC. This sequence encodes CASSLSGGAGETQYF. Together with reference TRBV5-5 and TRBJ2-5, the CDR3 gives the full variable domain: DAGVTQSPTHLIKTRGQQVTLRCSPISGHKSVSWYQQVLGQGPQFIFQYYEKEERGRGNFPDRFSARQFPNYSSELNVNALLLGDSALYLCASSLSGGAGETQYFGPGTRLLVL.

This clone was seen a single time. The chain combines TRBV15 with TRBJ2-2; D possibly corresponds to TRBD1 (6 bases). Per germline, CDR1 LNHNV and CDR2 YYDKDF (reference sequence). This CDR3 contains 14 residues. V was shortened by 10 bases and J by 4 bases, with 16 bases between the two germline ends. The CDR3 loop is CAIKDSLFTGELFF. CDR3 coding DNA: TGTGCCATCAAGGACAGTCTTTTCACCGGGGAGCTGTTTTTT.

The chain joins TRBV6-6 to TRBJ1-2, with 8 bases lining up with TRBD1. Germline values: CDR1 MNHNY, CDR2 SVGAGI (reference sequence). The CDR3 consists of 15 residues. With V trimmed by 2 bases and J by 6 bases, 8 bases remained unmatched. In DNA form, the CDR3 reads TGTGCCAGCAGTTACCTTGACAGGGGACAGGATGGCTACACCTTC. Protein product: CASSYLDRGQDGYTF.

The chain couples TRBV7-9 to TRBJ2-4; perhaps TRBD2 as D (7 bases). The V gene lost 8 bases and the J gene lost 3 bases, with 17 bases spanning the gap. CDR1 is SEHNR and CDR2 is FQNEAQ in the germline V gene (reference sequence). This CDR3 spans 15 amino acids. Here the CDR3 reads CASSRGGEDKNIQYF. DNA of the CDR3: TGTGCCAGCTCAAGGGGGGGGGAGGACAAAAACATTCAGTACTTC. The full variable domain, its missing parts supplied by reference TRBV7-9 and TRBJ2-4, is DTGVSQNPRHKITKRGQNVTFRCDPISEHNRLYWYRQTLGQGPEFLTYFQNEAQLEKSRLLSDRFSAERPKGSFSTLEIQRTEQGDSAMYLCASSRGGEDKNIQYFGAGTRLSVL.

The J gene is TRBJ2-1, the V gene TRBV28; 10 bases are a match to TRBD2. The CDR3 has 20 amino acids. J lost 1 base, V lost 3 bases, and 15 bases had no gene match. Per the germline V gene, CDR1 is MDHEN and CDR2 is SYDVKM. The CDR3 DNA reads as TGTGCCAGCAGTTTCATACACCGCCCCTCTAGCGGGGGTTCCTACAATGAGCAGTTCTTC. Translating it yields CASSFIHRPSSGGSYNEQFF.